Included here is one T cell receptor (beta chain) sequence, with context. The data were taken from a study of blood T cell repertoires in COVID-19. Study-wide context: The samples span acute and convalescent COVID-19 from the United States, Italy and Spain. PBMCs, B-cell-depleted T cells, or T cells provided the cDNA or gDNA that made up the material.

Methods used by the authors: Estimates of nucleated cell counts were drawn from the amplification of reference gene primers. Only in-frame clones appear in the TCRdb table, and some are missing; sequencing was by immunoSEQ multiplex PCR. From that table come the V and J calls and clone size; the DNA was used to work out D and trimming. The table lists approximately 250,000 clones, approximately 86% of them singletons, with about 8.7% in the top ten. CDR1 and CDR2 from the germline V gene are SGHVS and FNYEAQ. CDR3 size: 18 residues. V was shortened by 4 bases and J by 1 base, with 22 bases between the two germline ends.

The specimen was peripheral blood. The rearrangement links TRBV7-6 to TRBJ1-2; a possible D gene is TRBD1 (6 bases). This sequence was found in a man aged 35 to 55 with active or convalescent COVID-19. The chain's CDR3 is CASSSYKERQESNYGYTF. Written as DNA, the CDR3 is TGTGCCAGCAGCTCATACAAAGAACGACAGGAGAGTAACTATGGCTACACCTTC. Full variable domain (rest looked up from reference TRBV7-6 and TRBJ1-2): GAGVSQSPRYKVTKRGQDVALRCDPISGHVSLYWYRQALGQGPEFLTYFNYEAQQDKSGLPNDRFSAERPEGSISTLTIQRTEQRDSAMYRCASSSYKERQESNYGYTFGSGTRLTVV.